These 22 T cell receptor beta chains were all obtained from the same sample, sequenced in a study of T-cell reconstitution after alpha-beta-depleted transplantation in children. Molecular barcoding with unique molecular identifiers was used for the TCRbeta library. TCRdb re-called the PCR reads through MiXCR, storing one row per CDR3 protein. The sample holds 330,000 or so distinct CDR3 sequences, about 9.4% seen once. Sequencing used PBMCs from the stem cell graft donor, obtained from the stem cell graft. The receptors derive from a human donor who donated a stem cell graft to a child with acute lymphoblastic leukemia.

The chain is built from TRBV6-1 and TRBJ2-1; 7 bases agree with TRBD2. With V trimmed by 7 bases and J by 7 bases, 13 bases remained unmatched. The germline CDR1 and CDR2 sequences are MNHNS and SASEGT. The CDR3 is made up of 15 amino acids. Written as DNA, the CDR3 is TGTGCCAGCACTATCAGGAGGGCGGGAGCAAATGAGCAGTTCTTC. This sequence encodes CASTIRRAGANEQFF.

The rearrangement uses TRBV2 and TRBJ2-1; the D gene is possibly TRBD2 (5 bases). Germline V gene lookup returns CDR1 SNHLY and CDR2 FYNNEI. This CDR3 comprises 13 residues. Between the trimmed V and J ends, which lost 5 bases and 3 bases, there was a span of 8 bases. CDR3 sequence (DNA): TGTGCCAGCAGTCAGGCGGGCTACAATGAGCAGTTCTTC. Its protein is CASSQAGYNEQFF.

This clonotype was seen ten or more times. The chain is built from TRBV18 and TRBJ1-6, with 8 bases that match TRBD1. Unmatched junction bases numbered 3, after V lost 4 bases and J lost 7 bases. The CDR3 contains 14 residues. Germline CDR1 is KGHSH and CDR2 is LQKENI. CDR3: CASSRDRQNSPLHF. In DNA, the CDR3 is TGTGCCAGCTCACGGGACAGGCAAAATTCACCCCTCCACTTT.

This clonotype came up a few times. This rearrangement joins TRBV20-1 to TRBJ2-3; 9 nucleotides align to TRBD1. CDR1 DFQATT and CDR2 SNEGSKA come from the germline V gene (reference sequence). The CDR3 totals 15 residues. V shed 4 bases and J 3 bases; nucleotides not matched to a gene: 8. The CDR3 DNA sequence: TGCAGTGCTATGGGCTGGGGACAGGGAACAGATACGCAGTATTTT. Amino acid sequence: CSAMGWGQGTDTQYF.

The rearrangement uses TRBV6-5 and TRBJ1-4, with D possibly matching TRBD1 (5 bases). Germline V gene sequence: CDR1 MNHEY, CDR2 SVGAGI. The ends were cut back, 2 bases at V and 5 bases at J, with 9 bases in the middle. The CDR3 loop spans 14 amino acids. DNA of the CDR3: TGTGCCAGCAGTTACGGGGGTTGGAATGAAAAACTGTTTTTT. It specifies CASSYGGWNEKLFF.

This clonotype came up a few times. The chain couples TRBV11-2 to TRBJ2-7; TRBD1 aligns across 7 bases. V lost 2 bases, J lost 3 bases, and 10 bases stayed unmatched. Germline CDR1 SGHAT, CDR2 FQNNGV. The CDR3 covers 16 residues. CDR3 sequence (DNA): TGTGCCAGCAGCTTATCCCAGGGGGTGACTCTCTACGAGCAGTACTTC. This gives the protein CASSLSQGVTLYEQYF.

This clonotype has a handful of counts. The genes are TRBV6-5 and TRBJ2-5; TRBD2 matches at 9 bases. Looked up from germline, CDR1 is MNHEY and CDR2 is SVGAGI. The CDR3 spans 15 residues. Unmatched junction bases numbered 5, after V lost 4 bases and J lost 2 bases. The CDR3 region is CASSWASGVQETQYF. DNA of the CDR3: TGTGCCAGCAGTTGGGCTAGCGGGGTACAAGAGACCCAGTACTTC.

The CDR3 loop reads CASRRPSYGYTF. CDR3 in DNA: TGTGCCAGCAGACGGCCTAGCTATGGCTACACCTTC. This chain links TRBV28 with TRBJ1-2; D uncertain. Per germline, CDR1 MDHEN and CDR2 SYDVKM. Deletions cut 6 bases from V and 4 bases from J, with 9 bases between. The CDR3 loop spans 12 amino acids.

This chain connects TRBV28 to TRBJ2-1, with a tentative D call TRBD2 (5 bases). Between the trimmed V and J ends, which lost 5 bases and 7 bases, there was a span of 15 bases. The CDR3 sequence is 14 residues long. Germline V CDR1 and CDR2: MDHEN, SYDVKM. This CDR3 is CASSPRGPGNEQFF. DNA for the CDR3: TGTGCCAGCAGTCCGCGAGGGCCCGGTAATGAGCAGTTCTTC.

This clonotype has more than one count but fewer than ten. The chain links TRBV12-3 or TRBV12-4 to TRBJ2-1, with TRBD1 identical over 7 bases. This CDR3 is 15 amino acids long. The V and J ends lost 3 bases and 4 bases, in that order; junction bases with no gene match: 6. CDR3 nucleotide sequence: TGTGCCAGCAGTTTCGGGACAGATCTTTACAATGAGCAGTTCTTC. Encoded protein: CASSFGTDLYNEQFF.

This clonotype turned up a few times. The J gene is TRBJ2-1, the V gene TRBV3-1; weak D call: TRBD2 (6 bases). The germline V gene encodes CDR1 LGHDT and CDR2 YNNKEL (reference sequence). The CDR3 has 16 amino acids. V shed 4 bases and J shed 6 bases, with 19 bases lying between them. CDR3 sequence: CASSPDRDWRGNEQFF. The DNA for the CDR3 is TGTGCCAGCAGCCCAGACCGGGACTGGCGTGGCAATGAGCAGTTCTTC.

This clonotype was seen ten or more times. This chain joins TRBV6-2 or TRBV6-3 and TRBJ2-7; 9 nucleotides align to TRBD1. The CDR3 covers 15 residues. With V trimmed by 8 bases and J by 3 bases, 11 bases remained unmatched. From germline, CDR1 is MNHEY and CDR2 SVGEGT. Here the CDR3 reads CASSTRQGVLYEQYF. In DNA form, the CDR3 reads TGTGCCAGCTCAACTCGACAGGGGGTTCTCTACGAGCAGTACTTC.

Comment on this clonotype: Its ends do not fully match the called genes, so a read error is possible. The chain joins TRBV4-1 to TRBJ2-1, with 7 bases matching TRBD2. The CDR3 runs 13 residues. Germline CDR1 reads MGHRA; CDR2 reads YSYEKL. The CDR3 spells CASRQAGYNEQFF. In DNA form, the CDR3 reads TGCGCCAGCAGACAAGCGGGGTACAATGAGCAGTTCTTC.

The V gene is TRBV19, the J gene TRBJ1-3; D gene ambiguous. Germline V lookup: CDR1 LNHDA, CDR2 SQIVND (reference sequence). This CDR3 is built from 16 residues. V was cut by 7 bases and J by 0 bases, with 16 bases left in between. The CDR3 sequence: CASTVDAAISGNTIYF. CDR3 DNA: TGTGCCAGTACTGTGGACGCGGCGATCTCTGGAAACACCATATATTTT.

The table lists this clonotype with a few counts. The chain has TRBV7-9 and TRBJ2-1; 9 positions match TRBD2. The ends lost 2 bases at V and 10 bases at J; junction bases unmatched: 15. In germline, CDR1 is SEHNR, CDR2 FQNEAQ (reference sequence). The length of the CDR3 is 17 residues. Here the CDR3 reads CASSLWGSGTSYPEQFF. The CDR3 region has the DNA TGTGCCAGCAGCTTATGGGGGAGTGGGACTAGCTATCCGGAGCAGTTCTTC.

In its sample, this clonotype was seen many times. This chain uses TRBV5-1 with TRBJ1-5; unclear D gene. The ends were cut back, 5 bases at V and 6 bases at J, with 15 bases in the middle. The CDR3 has 14 amino acids. Germline lookup yields CDR1 SGHRS and CDR2 YFSETQ. In DNA, the CDR3 is TGCGCCAGCAGGACTTGGAGAACGGGTCAGCCCCAGCATTTT. It translates to CASRTWRTGQPQHF.

This clonotype was counted only a few times. The chain joins TRBV4-1 to TRBJ2-1; 7 nucleotides match TRBD2. Germline CDR1 and CDR2: MGHRA and YSYEKL. J gave up 7 bases and V 4 bases, and 13 bases lay outside the gene matches. This CDR3 region has 16 residues. CDR3 amino acids: CASSPWGGSAGNEQFF. CDR3 nucleotide sequence: TGCGCCAGCAGCCCCTGGGGCGGGAGCGCAGGGAATGAGCAGTTCTTC.

This clonotype appeared a few times. The chain has TRBV7-2 and TRBJ2-7, with a tentative D call TRBD1 (6 bases). The V end was cut by 8 bases, the J end by 3 bases, with 20 bases between. The CDR3 length is 15 residues. CDR1 and CDR2 from the germline V gene are SGHTA and FQGNSA. In DNA, the CDR3 is TGTGCCAGCGGGACGGCTGGACAGACGATCTACGAGCAGTACTTC. Translated: CASGTAGQTIYEQYF.

This rearrangement joins TRBV12-3 or TRBV12-4 to TRBJ2-2, with D unresolved. Trimming left V 3 bases short and J 3 bases short, with 11 bases between. The CDR3 has 15 residues. The CDR3 protein is CASSFRAWDTGELFF. For the CDR3, the DNA is TGTGCCAGCAGTTTCCGAGCCTGGGACACCGGGGAGCTGTTTTTT.

The genes are TRBV6-5 and TRBJ2-5; 8 nucleotides line up with TRBD1. The CDR3 runs to 12 residues. Germline V gene sequence: CDR1 MNHEY, CDR2 SVGAGI. Losses at the gene ends were 10 bases for V and 2 bases for J; bases not matched to a gene: 3. Written as DNA, the CDR3 is TGTGCCACCGGACAGGGACAAGAGACCCAGTACTTC. This translates into CATGQGQETQYF.

This clonotype was observed a handful of times. The V call is TRBV24-1, the J call TRBJ2-7; the match to TRBD1 covers 9 bases. Germline lookup yields CDR1 KGHDR and CDR2 SFDVKD. V shed 0 bases and J 3 bases; nucleotides not matched to a gene: 5. The CDR3 runs to 16 residues. CDR3 sequence (DNA): TGTGCCACCAGTGATTTGCGCGGACAGGGGTTCTACGAGCAGTACTTC. This sequence encodes CATSDLRGQGFYEQYF.

At least ten counts were recorded for this clonotype. The V call is TRBV27, the J call TRBJ2-7, with 7 bases matching TRBD1. Germline assignment: CDR1 MNHEY and CDR2 SMNVEV (reference sequence). V trimming: 5 bases; J trimming: 2 bases; junction bases outside the gene matches: 3. The CDR3 contains 13 residues. As DNA, the CDR3 is TGTGCCAGCAGTCGGACAGGCACCTACGAGCAGTACTTC. This sequence encodes CASSRTGTYEQYF.